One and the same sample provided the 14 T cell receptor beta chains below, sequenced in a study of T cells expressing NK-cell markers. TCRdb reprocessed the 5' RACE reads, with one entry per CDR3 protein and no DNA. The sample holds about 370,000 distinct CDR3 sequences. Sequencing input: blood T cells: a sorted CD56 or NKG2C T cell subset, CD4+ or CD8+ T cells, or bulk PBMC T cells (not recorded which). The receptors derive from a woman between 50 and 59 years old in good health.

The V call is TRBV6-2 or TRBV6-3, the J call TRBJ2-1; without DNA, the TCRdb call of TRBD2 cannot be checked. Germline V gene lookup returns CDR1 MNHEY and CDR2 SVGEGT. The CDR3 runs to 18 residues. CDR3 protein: CASSYSTRLAIAFDEQFF.

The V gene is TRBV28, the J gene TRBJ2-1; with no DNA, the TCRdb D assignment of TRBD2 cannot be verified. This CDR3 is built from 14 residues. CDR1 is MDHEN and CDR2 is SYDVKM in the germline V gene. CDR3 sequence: CASSSTQLADEQFF.

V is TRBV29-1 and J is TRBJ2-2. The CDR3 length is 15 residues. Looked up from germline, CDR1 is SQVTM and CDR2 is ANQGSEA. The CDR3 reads CSVEFPSENTGELFF.

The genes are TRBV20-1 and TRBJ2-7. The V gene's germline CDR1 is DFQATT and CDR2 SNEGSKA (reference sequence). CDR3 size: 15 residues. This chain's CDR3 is CSARDSSGRFYEQYF.

This CDR3 reads CASSPPGLAEYNEQFF. J is TRBJ2-1 and V is TRBV11-3; the D call from TCRdb, TRBD2, cannot be confirmed without DNA. The V gene's germline CDR1 is SGHNT and CDR2 YENEEA. This CDR3 is built from 16 residues.

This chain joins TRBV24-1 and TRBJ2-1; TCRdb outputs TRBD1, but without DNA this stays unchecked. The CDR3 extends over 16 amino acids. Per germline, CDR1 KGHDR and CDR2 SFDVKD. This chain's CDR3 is CATSDLGQGRGNEQFF.

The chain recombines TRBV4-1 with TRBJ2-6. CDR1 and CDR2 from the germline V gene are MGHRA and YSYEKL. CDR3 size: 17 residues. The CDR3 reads CASSPSETSSGANVLTF.

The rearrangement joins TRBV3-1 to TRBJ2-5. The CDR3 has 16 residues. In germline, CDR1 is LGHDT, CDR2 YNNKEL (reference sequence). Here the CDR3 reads CASSQVSADYQETQYF.

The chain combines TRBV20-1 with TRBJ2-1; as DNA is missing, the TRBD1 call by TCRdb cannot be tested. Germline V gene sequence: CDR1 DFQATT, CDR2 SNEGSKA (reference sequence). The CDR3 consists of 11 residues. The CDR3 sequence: CSARDWDEQFF.

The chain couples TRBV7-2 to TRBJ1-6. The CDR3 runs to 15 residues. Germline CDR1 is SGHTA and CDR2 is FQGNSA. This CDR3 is CASSLAPGTWSPLHF.

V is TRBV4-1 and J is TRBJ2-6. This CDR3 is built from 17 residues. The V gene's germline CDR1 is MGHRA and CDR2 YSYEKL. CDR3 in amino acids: CASSLGPLSSGANVLTF.

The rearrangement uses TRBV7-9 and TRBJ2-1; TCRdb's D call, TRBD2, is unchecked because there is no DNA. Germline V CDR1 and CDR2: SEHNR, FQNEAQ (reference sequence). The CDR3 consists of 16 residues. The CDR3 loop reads CASSPRSGRVYNEQFF.

The CDR3 loop reads CASSSGLAGVRETQYF. This rearrangement joins TRBV5-1 to TRBJ2-5; TCRdb's D call of TRBD2 is untestable without DNA. This CDR3 is 16 amino acids long. The germline V gene has CDR1 SGHRS and CDR2 YFSETQ. Complete variable domain (other parts from reference TRBV5-1 and TRBJ2-5): KAGVTQTPRYLIKTRGQQVTLSCSPISGHRSVSWYQQTPGQGLQFLFEYFSETQRNKGNFPGRFSGRQFSNSRSEMNVSTLELGDSALYLCASSSGLAGVRETQYFGPGTRLLVL.

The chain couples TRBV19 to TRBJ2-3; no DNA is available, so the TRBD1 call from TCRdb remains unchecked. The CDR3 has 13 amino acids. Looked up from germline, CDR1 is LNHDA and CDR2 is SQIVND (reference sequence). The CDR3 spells CASTNPTADTQYF.